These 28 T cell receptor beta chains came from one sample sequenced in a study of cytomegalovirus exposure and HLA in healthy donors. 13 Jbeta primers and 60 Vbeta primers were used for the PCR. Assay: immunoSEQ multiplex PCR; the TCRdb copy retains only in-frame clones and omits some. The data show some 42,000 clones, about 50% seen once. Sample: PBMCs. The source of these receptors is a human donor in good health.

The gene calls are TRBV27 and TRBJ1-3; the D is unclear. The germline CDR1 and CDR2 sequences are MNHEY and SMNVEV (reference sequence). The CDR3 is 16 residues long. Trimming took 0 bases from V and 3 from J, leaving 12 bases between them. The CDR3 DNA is TGTGCCAGCAGTTTATCGATTAACCACATTGGAAACACCATATATTTT. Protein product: CASSLSINHIGNTIYF.

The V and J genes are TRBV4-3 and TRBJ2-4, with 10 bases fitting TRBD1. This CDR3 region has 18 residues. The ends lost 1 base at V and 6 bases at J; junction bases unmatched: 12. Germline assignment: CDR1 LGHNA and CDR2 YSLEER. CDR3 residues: CASSQVLPGQGLGNIQYF. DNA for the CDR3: TGCGCCAGCAGCCAAGTTCTACCGGGACAGGGGTTGGGAAACATTCAGTACTTC.

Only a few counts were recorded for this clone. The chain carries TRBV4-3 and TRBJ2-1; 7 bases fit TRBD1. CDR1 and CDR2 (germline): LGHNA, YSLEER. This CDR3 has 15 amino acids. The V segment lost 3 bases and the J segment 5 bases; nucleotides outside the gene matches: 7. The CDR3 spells CASSQGQSINNEQFF. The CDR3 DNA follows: TGCGCCAGCAGCCAGGGACAGTCCATCAACAATGAGCAGTTCTTC.

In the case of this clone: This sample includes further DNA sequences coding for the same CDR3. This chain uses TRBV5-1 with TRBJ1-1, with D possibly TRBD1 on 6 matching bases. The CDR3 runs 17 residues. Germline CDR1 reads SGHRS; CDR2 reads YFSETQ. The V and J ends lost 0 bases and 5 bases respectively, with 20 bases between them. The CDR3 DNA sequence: TGCGCCAGCAGCTTGGCAGGGCGGGCTGGGACAAATACTGAAGCTTTCTTT. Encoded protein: CASSLAGRAGTNTEAFF.

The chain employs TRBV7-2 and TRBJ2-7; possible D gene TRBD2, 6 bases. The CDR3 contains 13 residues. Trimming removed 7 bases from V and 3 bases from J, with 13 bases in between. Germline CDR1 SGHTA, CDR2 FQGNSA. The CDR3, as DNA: TGTGCCAGCACCAAGGACTACCGCTACGAGCAGTACTTC. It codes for CASTKDYRYEQYF.

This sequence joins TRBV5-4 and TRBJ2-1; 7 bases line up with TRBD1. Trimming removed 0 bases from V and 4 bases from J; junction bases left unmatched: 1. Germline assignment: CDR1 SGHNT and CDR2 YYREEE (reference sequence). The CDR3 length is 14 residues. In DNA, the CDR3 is TGTGCCAGCAGCTTGGGACAGGGATACAATGAGCAGTTCTTC. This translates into CASSLGQGYNEQFF.

In DNA, the CDR3 is TGTGCCAGCTCACCAAATTTGGGTGGGCAGGGCCTCTATGGCTACACCTTC. Protein sequence: CASSPNLGGQGLYGYTF. This chain connects TRBV18 to TRBJ1-2; a possible D gene is TRBD1 (5 bases). Germline CDR1 reads KGHSH; CDR2 reads LQKENI. This CDR3 is 17 amino acids long. V dropped 2 bases and J dropped 4 bases, with 20 bases sitting between them.

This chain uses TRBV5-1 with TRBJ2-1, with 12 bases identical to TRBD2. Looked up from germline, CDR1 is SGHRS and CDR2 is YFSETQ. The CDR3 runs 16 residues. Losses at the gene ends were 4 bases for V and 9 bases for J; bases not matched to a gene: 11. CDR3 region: CASSPSGLAGGAEQFF. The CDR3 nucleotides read TGCGCCAGCAGCCCCTCGGGTCTAGCGGGGGGGGCTGAGCAGTTCTTC. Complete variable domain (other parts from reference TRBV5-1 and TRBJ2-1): KAGVTQTPRYLIKTRGQQVTLSCSPISGHRSVSWYQQTPGQGLQFLFEYFSETQRNKGNFPGRFSGRQFSNSRSEMNVSTLELGDSALYLCASSPSGLAGGAEQFFGPGTRLTVL.

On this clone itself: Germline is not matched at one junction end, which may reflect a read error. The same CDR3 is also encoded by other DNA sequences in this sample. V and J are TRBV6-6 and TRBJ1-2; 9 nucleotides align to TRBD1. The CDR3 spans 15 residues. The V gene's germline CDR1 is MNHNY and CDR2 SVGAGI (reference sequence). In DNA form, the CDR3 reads TGTGCCAGCAGTTATTCCGGGACAGGGCGCCATGGCTATACCTTC. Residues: CASSYSGTGRHGYTF.

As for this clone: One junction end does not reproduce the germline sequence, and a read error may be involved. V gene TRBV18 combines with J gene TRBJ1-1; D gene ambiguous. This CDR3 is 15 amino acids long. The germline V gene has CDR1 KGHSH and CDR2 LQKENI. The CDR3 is CASSPRSHKNIEAFF. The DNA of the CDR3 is TGTGCCAGCTCACCAAGGAGCCATAAGAACATTGAAGCTTTCTTT.

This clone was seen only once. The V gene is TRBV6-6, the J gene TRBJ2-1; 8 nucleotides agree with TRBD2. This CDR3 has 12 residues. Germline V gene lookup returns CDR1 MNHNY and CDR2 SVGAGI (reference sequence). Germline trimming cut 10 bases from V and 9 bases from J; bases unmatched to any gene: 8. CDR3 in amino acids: CATAGLAGEQFF. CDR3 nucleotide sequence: TGTGCCACCGCGGGGCTAGCGGGTGAGCAGTTCTTC.

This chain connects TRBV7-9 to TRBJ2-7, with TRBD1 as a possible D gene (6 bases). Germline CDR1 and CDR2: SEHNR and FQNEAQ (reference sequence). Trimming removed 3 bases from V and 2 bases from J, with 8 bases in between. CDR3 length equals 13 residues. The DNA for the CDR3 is TGTGCCAGCAGCTTCCGGGACACCTACGAGCAGTACTTC. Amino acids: CASSFRDTYEQYF.

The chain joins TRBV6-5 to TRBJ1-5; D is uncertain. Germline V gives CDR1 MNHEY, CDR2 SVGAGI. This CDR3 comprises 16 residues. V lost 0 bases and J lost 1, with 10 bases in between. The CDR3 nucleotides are TGTGCCAGCAGTTACTCGGCCGCGGCGAGCAATCAGCCCCAGCATTTT. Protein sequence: CASSYSAAASNQPQHF.

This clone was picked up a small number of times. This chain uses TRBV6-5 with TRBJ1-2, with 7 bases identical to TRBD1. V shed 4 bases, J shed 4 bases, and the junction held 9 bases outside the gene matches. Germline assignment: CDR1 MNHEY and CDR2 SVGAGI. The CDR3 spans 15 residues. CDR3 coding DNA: TGTGCCAGCAGTTCCGACGACAGGGCTTTCTATGGCTACACCTTC. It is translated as CASSSDDRAFYGYTF.

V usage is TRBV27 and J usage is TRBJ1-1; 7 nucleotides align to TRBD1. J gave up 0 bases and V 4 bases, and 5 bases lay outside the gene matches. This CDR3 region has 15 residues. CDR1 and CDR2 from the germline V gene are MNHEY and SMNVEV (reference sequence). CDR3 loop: CASSSGQIMNTEAFF. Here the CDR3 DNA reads TGTGCCAGCAGTTCGGGACAGATCATGAACACTGAAGCTTTCTTT.

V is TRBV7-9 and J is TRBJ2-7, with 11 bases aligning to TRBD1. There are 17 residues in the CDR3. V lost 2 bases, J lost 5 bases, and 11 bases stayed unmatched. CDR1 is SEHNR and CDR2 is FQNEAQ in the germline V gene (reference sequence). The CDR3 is CASSLLDRDRGSDEQYF. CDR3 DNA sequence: TGTGCCAGCAGCTTACTGGACCGGGACAGGGGGAGCGACGAGCAGTACTTC.

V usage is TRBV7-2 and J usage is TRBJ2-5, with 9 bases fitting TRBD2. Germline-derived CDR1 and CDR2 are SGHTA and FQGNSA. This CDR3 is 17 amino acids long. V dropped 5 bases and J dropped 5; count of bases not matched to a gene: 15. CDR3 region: CASSTTRGLASPETQYF. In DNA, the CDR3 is TGTGCCAGCAGCACCACTCGGGGACTAGCTTCCCCGGAGACCCAGTACTTC.

The CDR3 nucleotides read TGTGCCAGCAGCCAACCGGGACTAGGGAGAAATGAGCAGTTCTTC. As protein: CASSQPGLGRNEQFF. V gene TRBV7-3 combines with J gene TRBJ2-1; TRBD2 matches 8 bases. CDR3 length: 15 amino acids. Germline V gene data show CDR1 as SGHTA and CDR2 as FQGTGA. V gave up 5 bases and J gave up 7 bases; unmatched junction bases: 10.

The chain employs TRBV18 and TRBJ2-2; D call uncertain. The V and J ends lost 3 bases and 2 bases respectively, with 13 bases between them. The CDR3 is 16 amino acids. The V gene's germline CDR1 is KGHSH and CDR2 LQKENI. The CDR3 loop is CASSPYRVENTGELFF. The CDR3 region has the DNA TGTGCCAGCTCACCGTACCGGGTCGAAAACACCGGGGAGCTGTTTTTT.

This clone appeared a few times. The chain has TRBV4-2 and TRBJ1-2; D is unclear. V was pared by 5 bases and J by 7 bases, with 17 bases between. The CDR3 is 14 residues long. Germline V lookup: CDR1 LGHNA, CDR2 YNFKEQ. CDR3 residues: CASSLESGNGGYTF. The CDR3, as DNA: TGTGCCAGCAGCTTGGAGTCCGGGAACGGTGGCTACACCTTC.

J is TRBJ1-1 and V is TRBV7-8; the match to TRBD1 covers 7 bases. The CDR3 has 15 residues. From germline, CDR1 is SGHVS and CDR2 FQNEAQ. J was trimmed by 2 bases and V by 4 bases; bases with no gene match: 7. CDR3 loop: CASSSRQGHNTEAFF. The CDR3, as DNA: TGTGCCAGCAGCTCACGACAGGGACATAACACTGAAGCTTTCTTT.

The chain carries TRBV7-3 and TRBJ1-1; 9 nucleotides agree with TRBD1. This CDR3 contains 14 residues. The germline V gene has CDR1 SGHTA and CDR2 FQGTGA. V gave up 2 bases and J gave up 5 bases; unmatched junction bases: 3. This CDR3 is CASSLWGQGTEAFF. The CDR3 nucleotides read TGTGCCAGCAGCTTATGGGGACAGGGAACTGAAGCTTTCTTT.

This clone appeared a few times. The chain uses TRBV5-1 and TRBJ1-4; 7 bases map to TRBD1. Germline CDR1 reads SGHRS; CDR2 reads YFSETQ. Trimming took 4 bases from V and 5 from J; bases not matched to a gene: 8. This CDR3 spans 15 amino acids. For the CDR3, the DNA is TGCGCCAGCAGCATCCAGACAGGGCCCAATGAAAAACTGTTTTTT. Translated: CASSIQTGPNEKLFF.

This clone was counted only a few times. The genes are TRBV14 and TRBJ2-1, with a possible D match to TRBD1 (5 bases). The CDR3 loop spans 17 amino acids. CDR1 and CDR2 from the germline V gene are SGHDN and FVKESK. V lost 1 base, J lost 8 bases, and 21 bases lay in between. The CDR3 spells CASSQVQGSSTRYEQFF. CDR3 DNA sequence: TGTGCCAGCAGCCAAGTCCAGGGTAGCTCAACAAGGTATGAGCAGTTCTTC.

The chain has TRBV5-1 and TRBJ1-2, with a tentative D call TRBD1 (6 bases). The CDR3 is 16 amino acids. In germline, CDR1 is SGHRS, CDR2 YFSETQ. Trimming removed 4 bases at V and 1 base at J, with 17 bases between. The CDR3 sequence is CASSTLDSPNNYGYTF. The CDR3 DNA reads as TGCGCCAGCAGCACCCTGGACAGCCCTAATAACTATGGCTACACCTTC.

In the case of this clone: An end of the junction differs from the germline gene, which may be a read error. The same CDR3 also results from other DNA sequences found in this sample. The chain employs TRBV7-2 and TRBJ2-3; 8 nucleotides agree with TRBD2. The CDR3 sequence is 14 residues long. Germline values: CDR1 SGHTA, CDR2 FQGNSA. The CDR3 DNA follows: TGTGCGAGCAGCCTCGGACTAGCCACAGATACGCAGTATTTT. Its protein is CASSLGLATDTQYF.

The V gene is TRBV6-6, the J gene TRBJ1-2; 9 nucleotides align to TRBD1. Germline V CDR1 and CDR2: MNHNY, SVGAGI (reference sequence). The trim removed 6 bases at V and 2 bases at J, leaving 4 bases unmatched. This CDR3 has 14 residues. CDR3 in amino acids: CASRWTGVNYGYTF. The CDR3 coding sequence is TGTGCCAGCAGGTGGACAGGGGTAAACTATGGCTACACCTTC.

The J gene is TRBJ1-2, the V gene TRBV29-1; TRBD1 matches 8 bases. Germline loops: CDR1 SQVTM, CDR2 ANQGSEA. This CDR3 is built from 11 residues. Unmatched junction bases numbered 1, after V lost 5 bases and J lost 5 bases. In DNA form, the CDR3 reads TGCAGCGTTAGGACAGGGTATGGCTACACCTTC. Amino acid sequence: CSVRTGYGYTF.